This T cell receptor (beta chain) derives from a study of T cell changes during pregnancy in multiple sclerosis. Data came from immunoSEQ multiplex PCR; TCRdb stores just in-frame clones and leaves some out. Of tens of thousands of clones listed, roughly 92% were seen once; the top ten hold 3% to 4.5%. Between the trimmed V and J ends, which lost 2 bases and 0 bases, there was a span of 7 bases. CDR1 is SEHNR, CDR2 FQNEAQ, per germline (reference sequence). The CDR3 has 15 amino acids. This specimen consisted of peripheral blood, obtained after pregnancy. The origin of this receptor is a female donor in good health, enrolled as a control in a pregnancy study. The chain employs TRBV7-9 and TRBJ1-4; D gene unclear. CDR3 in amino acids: CASSLLEATNEKLFF. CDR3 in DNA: TGTGCCAGCAGCTTATTGGAGGCAACTAATGAAAAACTGTTTTTT.